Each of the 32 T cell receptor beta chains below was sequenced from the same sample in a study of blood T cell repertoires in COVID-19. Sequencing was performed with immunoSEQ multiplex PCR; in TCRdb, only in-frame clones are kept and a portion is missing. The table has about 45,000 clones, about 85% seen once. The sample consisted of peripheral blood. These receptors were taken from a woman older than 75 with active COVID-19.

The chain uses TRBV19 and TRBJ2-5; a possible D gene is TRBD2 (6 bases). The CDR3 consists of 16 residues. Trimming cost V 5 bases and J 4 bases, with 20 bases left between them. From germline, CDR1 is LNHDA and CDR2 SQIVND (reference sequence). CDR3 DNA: TGTGCCAGTAGTTCTGCCGGGATTGGGGGGAGAGAGACCCAGTACTTC. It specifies CASSSAGIGGRETQYF.

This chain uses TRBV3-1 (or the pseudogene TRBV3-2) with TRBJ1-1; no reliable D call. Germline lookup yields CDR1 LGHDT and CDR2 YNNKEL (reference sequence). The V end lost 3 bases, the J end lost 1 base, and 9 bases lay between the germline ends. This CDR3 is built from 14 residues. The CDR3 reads CASSHPRGNTEAFF. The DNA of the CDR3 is TGTGCCAGCAGCCACCCACGAGGGAACACTGAAGCTTTCTTT.

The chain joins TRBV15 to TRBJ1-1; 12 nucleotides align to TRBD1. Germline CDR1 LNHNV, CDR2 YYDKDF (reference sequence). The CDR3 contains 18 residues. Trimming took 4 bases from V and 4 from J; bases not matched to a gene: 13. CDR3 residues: CATSKSGWGQGASTEAFF. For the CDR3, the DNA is TGTGCCACCAGCAAGTCTGGATGGGGACAGGGGGCTTCCACTGAAGCTTTCTTT.

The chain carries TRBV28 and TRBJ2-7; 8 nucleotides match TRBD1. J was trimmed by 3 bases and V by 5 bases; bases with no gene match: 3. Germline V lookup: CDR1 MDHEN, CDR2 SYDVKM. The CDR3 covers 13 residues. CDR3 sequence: CASSTGTGYEQYF. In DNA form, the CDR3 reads TGTGCCAGCAGTACCGGGACAGGCTACGAGCAGTACTTC.

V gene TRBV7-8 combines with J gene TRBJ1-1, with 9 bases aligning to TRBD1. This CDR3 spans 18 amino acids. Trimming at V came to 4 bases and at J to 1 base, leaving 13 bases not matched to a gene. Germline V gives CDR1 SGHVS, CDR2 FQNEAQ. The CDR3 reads CASSSAFRDRAKNTEAFF. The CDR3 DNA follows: TGTGCCAGCAGCTCGGCTTTCCGGGACAGGGCGAAGAACACTGAAGCTTTCTTT.

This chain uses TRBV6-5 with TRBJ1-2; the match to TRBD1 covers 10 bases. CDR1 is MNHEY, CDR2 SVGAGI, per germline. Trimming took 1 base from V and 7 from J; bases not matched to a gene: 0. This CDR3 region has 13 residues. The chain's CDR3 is CASSYWTGGGYTF. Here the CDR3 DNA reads TGTGCCAGCAGTTACTGGACAGGGGGTGGCTACACCTTC.

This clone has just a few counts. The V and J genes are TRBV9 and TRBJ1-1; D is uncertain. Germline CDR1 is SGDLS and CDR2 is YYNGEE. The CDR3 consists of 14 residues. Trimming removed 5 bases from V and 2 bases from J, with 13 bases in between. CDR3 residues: CASRAIQPNTEAFF. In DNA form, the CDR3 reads TGTGCCAGCAGGGCAATCCAACCCAACACTGAAGCTTTCTTT.

This CDR3 reads CASSSSRVGGREAFF. The CDR3 DNA follows: TGTGCCAGCAGCTCGTCCAGGGTGGGAGGTAGGGAAGCTTTCTTT. The chain combines TRBV5-4 with TRBJ1-1; D is perhaps TRBD1 (5 bases). V dropped 3 bases and J dropped 8 bases, with 20 bases sitting between them. The CDR3 sequence is 15 residues long. Germline CDR1 reads SGHNT; CDR2 reads YYREEE (reference sequence).

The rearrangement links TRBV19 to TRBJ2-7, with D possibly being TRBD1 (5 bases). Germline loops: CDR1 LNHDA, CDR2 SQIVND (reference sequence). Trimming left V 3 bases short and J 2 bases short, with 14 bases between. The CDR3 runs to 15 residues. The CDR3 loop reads CASSIRAGRAYEQYF. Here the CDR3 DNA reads TGTGCCAGTAGTATCAGGGCAGGAAGAGCCTACGAGCAGTACTTC.

The CDR3 region is CASSYSGTGGGGELFF. CDR3 bases: TGTGCCAGCAGTTATTCCGGGACAGGGGGCGGCGGGGAGCTGTTTTTT. The genes are TRBV6-6 and TRBJ2-2; 12 bases are a match to TRBD1. Germline CDR1 is MNHNY and CDR2 is SVGAGI (reference sequence). This CDR3 spans 16 amino acids. V was clipped by 3 bases and J by 7 bases; unmatched bases: 6.

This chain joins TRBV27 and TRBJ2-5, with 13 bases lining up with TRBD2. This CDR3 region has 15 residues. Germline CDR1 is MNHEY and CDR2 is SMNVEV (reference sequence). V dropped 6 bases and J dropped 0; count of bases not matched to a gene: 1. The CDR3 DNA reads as TGTGCCAGCAGACTAGCGGGGGGGTACCAAGAGACCCAGTACTTC. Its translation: CASRLAGGYQETQYF.

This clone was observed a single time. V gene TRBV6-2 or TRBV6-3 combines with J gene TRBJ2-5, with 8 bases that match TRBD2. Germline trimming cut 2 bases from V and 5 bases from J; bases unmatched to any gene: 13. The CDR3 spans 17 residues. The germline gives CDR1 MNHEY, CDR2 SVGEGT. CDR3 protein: CASSYDPPGGGRETQYF. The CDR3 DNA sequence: TGTGCCAGCAGTTACGACCCCCCCGGGGGGGGCAGGGAGACCCAGTACTTC.

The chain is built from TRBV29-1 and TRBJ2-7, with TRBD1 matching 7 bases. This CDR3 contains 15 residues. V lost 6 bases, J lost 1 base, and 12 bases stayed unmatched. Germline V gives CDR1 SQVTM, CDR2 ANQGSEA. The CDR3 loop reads CSVPPRDRVSYEQYF. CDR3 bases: TGCAGCGTCCCCCCCCGGGACAGAGTTTCCTACGAGCAGTACTTC.

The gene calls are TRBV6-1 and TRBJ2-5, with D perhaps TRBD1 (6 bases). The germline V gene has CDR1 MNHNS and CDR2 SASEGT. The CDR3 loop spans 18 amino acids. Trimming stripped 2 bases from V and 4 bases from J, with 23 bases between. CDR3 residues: CASSERGLRPGVSETQYF. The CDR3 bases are TGTGCCAGCAGTGAACGGGGCCTGAGGCCAGGGGTATCAGAGACCCAGTACTTC.

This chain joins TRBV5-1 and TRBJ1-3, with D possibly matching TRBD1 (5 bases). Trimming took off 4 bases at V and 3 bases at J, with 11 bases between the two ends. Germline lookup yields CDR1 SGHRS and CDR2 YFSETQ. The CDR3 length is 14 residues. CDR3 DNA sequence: TGCGCCAGCAGCCAGCAGGGAAATGGAAACACCATATATTTT. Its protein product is CASSQQGNGNTIYF.

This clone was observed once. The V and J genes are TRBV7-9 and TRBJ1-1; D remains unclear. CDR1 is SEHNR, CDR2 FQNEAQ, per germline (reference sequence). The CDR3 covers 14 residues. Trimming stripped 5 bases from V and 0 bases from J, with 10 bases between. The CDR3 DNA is TGTGCCAGCAGCGACTCCCATATGAACACTGAAGCTTTCTTT. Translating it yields CASSDSHMNTEAFF.

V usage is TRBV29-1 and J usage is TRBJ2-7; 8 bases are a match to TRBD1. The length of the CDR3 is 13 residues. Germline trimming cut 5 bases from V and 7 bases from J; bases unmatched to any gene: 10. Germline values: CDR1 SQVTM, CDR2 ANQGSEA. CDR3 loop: CSVPRTGSGEQYF. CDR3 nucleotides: TGCAGCGTTCCCCGGACAGGGTCAGGGGAGCAGTACTTC.

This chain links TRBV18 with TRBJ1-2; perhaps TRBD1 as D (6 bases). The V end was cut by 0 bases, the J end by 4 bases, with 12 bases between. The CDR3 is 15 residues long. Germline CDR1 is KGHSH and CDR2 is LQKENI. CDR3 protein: CASSPPRTERYGYTF. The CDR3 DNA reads TGTGCCAGCTCACCACCCCGGACAGAACGCTATGGCTACACCTTC.

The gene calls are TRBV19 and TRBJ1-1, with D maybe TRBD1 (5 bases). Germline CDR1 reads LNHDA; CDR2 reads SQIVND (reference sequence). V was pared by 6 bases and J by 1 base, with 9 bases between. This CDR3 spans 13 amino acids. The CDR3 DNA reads TGTGCCAGTAGAAAGACAGAGAACACTGAAGCTTTCTTT. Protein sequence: CASRKTENTEAFF.

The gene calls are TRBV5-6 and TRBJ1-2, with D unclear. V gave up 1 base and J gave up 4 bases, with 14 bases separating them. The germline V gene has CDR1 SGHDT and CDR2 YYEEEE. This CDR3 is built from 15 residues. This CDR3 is CASSLSGRYAYGYTF. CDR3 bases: TGTGCCAGCAGCTTGTCTGGCAGGTATGCCTATGGCTACACCTTC.

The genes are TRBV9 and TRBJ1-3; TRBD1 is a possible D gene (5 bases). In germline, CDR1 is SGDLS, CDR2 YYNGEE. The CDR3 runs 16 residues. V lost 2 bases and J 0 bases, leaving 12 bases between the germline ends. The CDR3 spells CASSVGGAYSGNTIYF. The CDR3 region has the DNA TGTGCCAGCAGCGTTGGAGGGGCGTACTCTGGAAACACCATATATTTT.

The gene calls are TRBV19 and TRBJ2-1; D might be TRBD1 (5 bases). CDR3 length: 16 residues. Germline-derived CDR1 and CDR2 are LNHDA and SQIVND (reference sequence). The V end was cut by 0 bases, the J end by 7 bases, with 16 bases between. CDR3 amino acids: CASSIERQGMRNEQFF. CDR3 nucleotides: TGTGCCAGTAGTATAGAGAGGCAGGGTATGAGGAATGAGCAGTTCTTC.

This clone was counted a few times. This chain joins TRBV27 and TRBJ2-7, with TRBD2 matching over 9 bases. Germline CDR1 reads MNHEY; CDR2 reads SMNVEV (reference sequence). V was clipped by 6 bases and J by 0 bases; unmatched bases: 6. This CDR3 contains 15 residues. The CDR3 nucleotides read TGTGCCAGCAGCCCTAGCGGGGCTCTCTCCTACGAGCAGTACTTC. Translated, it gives CASSPSGALSYEQYF.

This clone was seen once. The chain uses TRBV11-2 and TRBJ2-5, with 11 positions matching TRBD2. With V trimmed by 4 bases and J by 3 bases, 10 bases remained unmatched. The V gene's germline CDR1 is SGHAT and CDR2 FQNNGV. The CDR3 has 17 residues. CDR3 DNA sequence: TGTGCCAGCAGCTGGGGCAATCTAGCGGGGGGTAAAGAGACCCAGTACTTC. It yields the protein CASSWGNLAGGKETQYF.

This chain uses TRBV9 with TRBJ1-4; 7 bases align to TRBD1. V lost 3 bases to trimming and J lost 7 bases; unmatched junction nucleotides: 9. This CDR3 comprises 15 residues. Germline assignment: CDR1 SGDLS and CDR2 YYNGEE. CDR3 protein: CASSANDRVGEKLFF. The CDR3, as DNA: TGTGCCAGCAGCGCCAACGACAGGGTCGGTGAAAAACTGTTTTTT.

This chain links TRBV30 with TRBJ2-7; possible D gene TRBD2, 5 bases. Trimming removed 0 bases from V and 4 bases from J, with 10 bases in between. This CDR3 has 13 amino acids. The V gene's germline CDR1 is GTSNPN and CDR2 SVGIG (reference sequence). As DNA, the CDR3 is TGTGCCTGGAGTGTGGGCGGGCGATACGAGCAGTACTTC. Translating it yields CAWSVGGRYEQYF.

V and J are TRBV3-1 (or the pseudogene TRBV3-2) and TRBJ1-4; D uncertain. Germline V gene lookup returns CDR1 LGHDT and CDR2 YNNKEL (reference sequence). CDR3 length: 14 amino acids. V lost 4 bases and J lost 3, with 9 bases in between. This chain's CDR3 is CASSLLAANEKLFF. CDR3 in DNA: TGTGCCAGCAGCCTTCTGGCGGCTAATGAAAAACTGTTTTTT.

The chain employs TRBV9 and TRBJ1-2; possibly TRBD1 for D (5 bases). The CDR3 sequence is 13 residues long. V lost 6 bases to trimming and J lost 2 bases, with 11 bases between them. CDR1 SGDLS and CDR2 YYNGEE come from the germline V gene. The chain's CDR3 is CASTTNRNYGYTF. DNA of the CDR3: TGTGCCAGCACCACCAACAGGAACTATGGCTACACCTTC.

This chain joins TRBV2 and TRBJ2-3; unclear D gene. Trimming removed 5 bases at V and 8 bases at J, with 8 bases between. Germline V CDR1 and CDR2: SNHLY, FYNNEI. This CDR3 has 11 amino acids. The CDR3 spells CASSLLGTQYF. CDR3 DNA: TGTGCCAGCAGTCTTCTCGGTACGCAGTATTTT.

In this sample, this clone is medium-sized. DNA for the CDR3: TGTGCCACCAGCCGGGACAGGACGGATTCACCCCTCCACTTT. Translating it yields CATSRDRTDSPLHF. The chain couples TRBV15 to TRBJ1-6, with 8 bases that match TRBD1. V lost 5 bases, J lost 8 bases, and 5 bases stayed unmatched. Germline V CDR1 and CDR2: LNHNV, YYDKDF (reference sequence). CDR3 length: 14 amino acids.

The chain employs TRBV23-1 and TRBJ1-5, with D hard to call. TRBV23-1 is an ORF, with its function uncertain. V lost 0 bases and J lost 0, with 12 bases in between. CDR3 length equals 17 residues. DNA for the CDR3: TGCGCCAGCAGTCAATCCCGGCGCAGGAATAGCAATCAGCCCCAGCATTTT. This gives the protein CASSQSRRRNSNQPQHF.

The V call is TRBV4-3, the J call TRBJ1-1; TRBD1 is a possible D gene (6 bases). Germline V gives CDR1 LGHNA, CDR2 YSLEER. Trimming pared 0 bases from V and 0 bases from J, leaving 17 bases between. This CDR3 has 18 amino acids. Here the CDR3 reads CASSQEETGGLVNTEAFF. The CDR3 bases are TGCGCCAGCAGCCAAGAAGAGACCGGGGGGCTTGTGAACACTGAAGCTTTCTTT.